Shown below are 27 T cell receptor beta chains from a single sample sequenced in a study of blood T cell repertoires in COVID-19. Sequenced by immunoSEQ multiplex PCR; TCRdb stores in-frame clones only, minus some. The table includes about 170,000 clones, approximately 84% detected once. Specimen: peripheral blood. These receptors were taken from a woman older than 75 with COVID-19, enrolled during active disease.

The chain carries TRBV10-3 and TRBJ1-1; 7 bases are a match to TRBD1. Germline V gives CDR1 ENHRY, CDR2 SYGVKD. V gave up 6 bases and J gave up 0 bases; unmatched junction bases: 4. The CDR3 contains 14 residues. The chain's CDR3 is CAIRGQLLNTEAFF. The CDR3 DNA reads TGTGCCATCAGGGGACAGCTCCTGAACACTGAAGCTTTCTTT.

This clone is a singleton in its sample. This sequence joins TRBV3-1 (or the pseudogene TRBV3-2) and TRBJ2-7, with no clear D. The CDR3 is 12 amino acids. V shed 4 bases and J shed 6 bases, with 10 bases lying between them. CDR1 is LGHDT, CDR2 YNNKEL, per germline (reference sequence). The CDR3 DNA sequence: TGTGCCAGCAGCCTGCTGAGTAGCGAGCAGTACTTC. Amino acid sequence: CASSLLSSEQYF.

This clone was counted only a few times. This sequence joins TRBV28 and TRBJ1-1; D uncertain. Germline CDR1 and CDR2: MDHEN and SYDVKM. The CDR3 is made up of 14 amino acids. Trimming removed 5 bases at V and 3 bases at J, with 13 bases between. This CDR3 is CASSLTTSYTEAFF. As DNA, the CDR3 is TGTGCCAGCAGTCTTACAACCTCCTACACTGAAGCTTTCTTT.

A single count supports this clone. The chain carries TRBV6-6 and TRBJ2-2; 13 positions match TRBD2. The J segment lost 0 bases and the V segment lost 5 bases, leaving 12 bases of the junction unmatched. The CDR3 totals 20 residues. Germline loops: CDR1 MNHNY, CDR2 SVGAGI (reference sequence). Here the CDR3 reads CASSRPLGTSGNSNTGELFF. The CDR3 nucleotides read TGTGCCAGCAGTCGGCCCCTAGGGACTAGCGGGAATTCGAACACCGGGGAGCTGTTTTTT.

This clone was seen just once. The chain is built from TRBV18 and TRBJ2-5; perhaps TRBD2 as D (6 bases). The CDR3 is 13 amino acids. The V end was cut by 4 bases, the J end by 5 bases, with 11 bases between. Germline V gene lookup returns CDR1 KGHSH and CDR2 LQKENI. The chain's CDR3 is CASSRGAGETQYF. CDR3 DNA: TGTGCCAGCTCACGCGGCGCGGGGGAGACCCAGTACTTC.

This clone occurred a few times. The chain recombines TRBV30 with TRBJ1-3, with D possibly TRBD1 on 5 matching bases. Between the trimmed V and J ends, which lost 2 bases and 6 bases, there was a span of 11 bases. CDR1 GTSNPN and CDR2 SVGIG come from the germline V gene (reference sequence). The CDR3 covers 13 residues. The CDR3, as DNA: TGTGCCTGGAGTCGGCAGGGTGCAAACACCATATATTTT. Translation gives CAWSRQGANTIYF.

The V and J genes are TRBV3-1 (or the pseudogene TRBV3-2) and TRBJ2-5; 13 nucleotides match TRBD2. CDR3 size: 17 residues. Trimming took 1 base from V and 5 from J; bases not matched to a gene: 7. Per germline, CDR1 LGHDT and CDR2 YNNKEL (reference sequence). For the CDR3, the DNA is TGTGCCAGCAGCCAAGCACTAGCGGGGGGGTTTTTGGAGACCCAGTACTTC. It translates to CASSQALAGGFLETQYF.

This clone appeared a few times. The V call is TRBV5-1, the J call TRBJ1-1; D unclear. Germline loops: CDR1 SGHRS, CDR2 YFSETQ. Trimming left V 5 bases short and J 4 bases short, with 12 bases between. The CDR3 totals 13 residues. CDR3 coding DNA: TGCGCCAGCAGACGGGGAGGTGGCACTGAAGCTTTCTTT. This sequence encodes CASRRGGGTEAFF.

This clone showed up just once. J is TRBJ2-3 and V is TRBV5-6; no reliable D call. The V end lost 1 base, the J end lost 6 bases, and 9 bases lay between the germline ends. The CDR3 consists of 13 residues. Per germline, CDR1 SGHDT and CDR2 YYEEEE. The CDR3 DNA follows: TGTGCCAGCAGCTTGAGTGACGGGGATACGCAGTATTTT. Amino acids: CASSLSDGDTQYF.

J is TRBJ2-1 and V is TRBV6-6, with a possible D match to TRBD1 (6 bases). CDR1 and CDR2 (germline): MNHNY, SVGAGI (reference sequence). Trimming pared 6 bases from V and 0 bases from J, leaving 12 bases between. The CDR3 is 15 amino acids. The CDR3 loop reads CASRERTVSYNEQFF. As DNA, the CDR3 is TGTGCCAGCAGGGAAAGGACAGTCTCCTACAATGAGCAGTTCTTC.

V is TRBV5-1 and J is TRBJ2-1; a possible D gene is TRBD2 (5 bases). The CDR3 covers 15 residues. Trimming stripped 4 bases from V and 3 bases from J, with 14 bases between. The germline CDR1 and CDR2 sequences are SGHRS and YFSETQ. For the CDR3, the DNA is TGCGCCAGCAGCCCCCTGCTTGGGAGCTACAATGAGCAGTTCTTC. Translation gives CASSPLLGSYNEQFF.

The chain joins TRBV5-4 to TRBJ2-1; tentative D call: TRBD1 (5 bases). The CDR3 has 13 amino acids. Germline CDR1 is SGHNT and CDR2 is YYREEE (reference sequence). V shed 4 bases and J shed 6 bases, with 11 bases lying between them. CDR3 coding DNA: TGTGCCAGCAGCCCAAATGGGGCCAATGAGCAGTTCTTC. Its translation: CASSPNGANEQFF.

The chain links TRBV10-3 to TRBJ2-1; D is possibly TRBD2 (5 bases). This CDR3 region has 16 residues. Trimming removed 3 bases at V and 8 bases at J, with 20 bases between. The germline CDR1 and CDR2 sequences are ENHRY and SYGVKD. The CDR3 here is CAISDGKTSWTDEQFF. The CDR3 DNA reads TGTGCCATCAGTGATGGGAAAACTAGTTGGACGGATGAGCAGTTCTTC.

V and J are TRBV11-1 and TRBJ1-1; D remains ambiguous. The germline V gene has CDR1 SGHAT and CDR2 FQDESV (reference sequence). Trimming removed 2 bases from V and 3 bases from J, with 10 bases in between. The CDR3 has 14 amino acids. CDR3 nucleotide sequence: TGTGCCAGCAGCTTACTCCCCGGTTACACTGAAGCTTTCTTT. It yields the protein CASSLLPGYTEAFF. The full variable domain, completed using reference TRBV11-1 and TRBJ1-1, is EAEVAQSPRYKITEKSQAVAFWCDPISGHATLYWYRQILGQGPELLVQFQDESVVDDSQLPKDRFSAERLKGVDSTLKIQPAELGDSAMYLCASSLLPGYTEAFFGQGTRLTVV.

The genes are TRBV19 and TRBJ1-5; D might be TRBD1 (5 bases). V lost 10 bases, J lost 0 bases, and 19 bases lay in between. Germline V gene lookup returns CDR1 LNHDA and CDR2 SQIVND (reference sequence). This CDR3 region has 16 residues. The chain's CDR3 is CATRGGSTSSNQPQHF. The CDR3 DNA reads TGTGCCACCCGGGGGGGGTCTACCTCTAGCAATCAGCCCCAGCATTTT.

This clone has just one count. The CDR3 loop is CASSTTRTDTQYF. In DNA form, the CDR3 reads TGTGCCAGTAGTACAACACGTACAGATACGCAGTATTTT. This chain joins TRBV19 and TRBJ2-3, with D unresolved. Germline CDR1 and CDR2: LNHDA and SQIVND (reference sequence). CDR3 size: 13 residues. The germline V and J ends were trimmed by 4 bases and 3 bases, with 8 bases remaining between them.

This clone was recorded a few times. The V gene is TRBV24-1, the J gene TRBJ1-5, with TRBD1 matching over 7 bases. Germline CDR1 KGHDR, CDR2 SFDVKD. The CDR3 sequence is 15 residues long. V shed 3 bases, J shed 6 bases, and the junction held 7 bases outside the gene matches. As DNA, the CDR3 is TGTGCCACCAGTGATGGACAGGCCGTCGGTCAGCCCCAGCATTTT. This gives the protein CATSDGQAVGQPQHF.

This clone was picked up one time. This chain uses TRBV14 with TRBJ2-2; D might be TRBD1 (6 bases). Germline CDR1 and CDR2: SGHDN and FVKESK. V lost 6 bases and J lost 6, with 11 bases in between. The CDR3 extends over 13 amino acids. The CDR3 loop reads CASRLGGPGELFF. Here the CDR3 DNA reads TGTGCCAGCAGACTAGGGGGTCCCGGGGAGCTGTTTTTT.

There are a few counts of this clone. The rearrangement joins TRBV5-5 to TRBJ2-2; 10 nucleotides match TRBD2. CDR3 length equals 16 residues. The germline V gene has CDR1 SGHKS and CDR2 YYEKEE (reference sequence). V shed 4 bases, J shed 1 base, and the junction held 4 bases outside the gene matches. The CDR3 bases are TGTGCCAGCAGCGAAAGGACTAGCGGGAACACCGGGGAGCTGTTTTTT. This gives the protein CASSERTSGNTGELFF.

This rearrangement joins TRBV18 to TRBJ1-5; TRBD1 is a possible D gene (6 bases). V was cut by 2 bases and J by 1 base, with 9 bases left in between. The CDR3 runs to 15 residues. From germline, CDR1 is KGHSH and CDR2 LQKENI. CDR3 nucleotide sequence: TGTGCCAGCTCACCAAGCCAGGGGAGCAATCAGCCCCAGCATTTT. This codes for CASSPSQGSNQPQHF.

The CDR3 coding sequence is TGCGCCAGCAGCTTGGCGCACCAGGGTTCACCCCTCCACTTT. Translating gives CASSLAHQGSPLHF. The J gene is TRBJ1-6, the V gene TRBV5-1, with D maybe TRBD1 (5 bases). The CDR3 length is 14 residues. The germline CDR1 and CDR2 sequences are SGHRS and YFSETQ. Trimming cost V 0 bases and J 9 bases, with 10 bases left between them.

The genes are TRBV7-6 and TRBJ2-3; the D gene is possibly TRBD2 (7 bases). The CDR3 runs 14 residues. Germline V gene lookup returns CDR1 SGHVS and CDR2 FNYEAQ. V was trimmed by 2 bases and J by 5 bases, leaving 11 bases between them. CDR3 coding DNA: TGTGCCAGCAGCTTATTCGGGGGGCAAGATACGCAGTATTTT. Its translation: CASSLFGGQDTQYF.

This chain uses TRBV6-5 with TRBJ2-1; 9 bases agree with TRBD1. V was pared by 8 bases and J by 0 bases, with 2 bases of the junction left unmatched. Germline CDR1 is MNHEY and CDR2 is SVGAGI. The CDR3 is made up of 14 amino acids. CDR3 DNA: TGTGCCAGCGGACAGGGGAGCTCCTACAATGAGCAGTTCTTC. Encoded protein: CASGQGSSYNEQFF.

The chain carries TRBV18 and TRBJ2-5; 11 positions agree with TRBD1. The V gene's germline CDR1 is KGHSH and CDR2 LQKENI. The J segment lost 6 bases and the V segment lost 5 bases, leaving 11 bases of the junction unmatched. The CDR3 runs 16 residues. This chain's CDR3 is CASSTGQGGREKTQYF. The CDR3 nucleotides read TGTGCCAGCTCAACGGGACAGGGGGGACGGGAAAAGACCCAGTACTTC.

The rearrangement uses TRBV11-2 and TRBJ2-7; no definite D call. V dropped 5 bases and J dropped 3 bases, with 5 bases sitting between them. Germline CDR1 and CDR2: SGHAT and FQNNGV. The CDR3 runs 11 residues. The CDR3 DNA is TGTGCCAGCAGCCAAATCTACGAGCAGTACTTC. Amino acid sequence: CASSQIYEQYF.

J is TRBJ1-1 and V is TRBV11-2; 11 bases are shared with TRBD1. Germline CDR1 SGHAT, CDR2 FQNNGV. This CDR3 comprises 13 residues. The V and J ends lost 5 bases and 10 bases, in that order; junction bases with no gene match: 6. The DNA of the CDR3 is TGTGCCAGCAGCCCCGGACAGGGGGCTTCAGCTTTCTTT. Translated, it gives CASSPGQGASAFF.

The rearrangement joins TRBV10-3 to TRBJ2-7, with D uncertain. Trimming removed 0 bases at V and 5 bases at J, with 8 bases between. The CDR3 contains 13 residues. In germline, CDR1 is ENHRY, CDR2 SYGVKD. CDR3 nucleotide sequence: TGTGCCATCAGTGAGTCGCCACGGGACGAGCAGTACTTC. Translating gives CAISESPRDEQYF.